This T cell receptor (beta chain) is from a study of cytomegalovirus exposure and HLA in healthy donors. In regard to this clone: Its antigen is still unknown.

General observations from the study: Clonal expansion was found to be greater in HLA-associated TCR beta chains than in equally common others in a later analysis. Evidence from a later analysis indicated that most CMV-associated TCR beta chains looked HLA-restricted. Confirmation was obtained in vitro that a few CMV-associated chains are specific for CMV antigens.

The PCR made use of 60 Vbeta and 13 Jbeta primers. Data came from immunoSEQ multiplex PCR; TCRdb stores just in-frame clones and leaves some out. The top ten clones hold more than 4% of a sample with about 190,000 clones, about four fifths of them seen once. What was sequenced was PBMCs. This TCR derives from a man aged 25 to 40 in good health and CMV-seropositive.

The CDR3 here is CASSDSGGPVETQYF. In DNA form, the CDR3 reads TGTGCCAGCAGTGACTCCGGAGGCCCGGTAGAGACCCAGTACTTC. The gene calls are TRBV6-4 and TRBJ2-5; the D gene is possibly TRBD2 (5 bases). CDR1 MRHNA and CDR2 SNTAGT come from the germline V gene. The CDR3 length is 15 residues. V was clipped by 0 bases and J by 4 bases, with 12 bases between them.